The rows below give T cell receptor beta chains drawn from one sample of a study of blood T cell repertoires in COVID-19. Measured with immunoSEQ multiplex PCR; TCRdb has only the in-frame clones, and not every one. The profile shows around 430,000 clones, about 87% of them singletons. The specimen sequenced was peripheral blood. These receptors all come from a woman between 45 and 65 years old with COVID-19, enrolled during active disease. The CDR3 runs from the conserved cysteine through the conserved F or W.

j_call: TRBJ2-5
v_call: TRBV3-1/TRBV3-2
cdr3_aa: CASSQAGQIQETQYF

j_call: TRBJ1-6
v_call: TRBV28
cdr3_aa: CASSLVGGRQHNSPLHF

j_call: TRBJ2-7
v_call: TRBV28
cdr3_aa: CASSFLTRQRSYEQYF

j_call: TRBJ1-1
v_call: TRBV9
cdr3_aa: CASSVDDSMNTEAFF

j_call: TRBJ2-7
v_call: TRBV3-1/TRBV3-2
cdr3_aa: CASSLQGANNEQYF

j_call: TRBJ1-2
v_call: TRBV7-3
cdr3_aa: CASRLDQGVSGEGYTF

j_call: TRBJ2-3
v_call: TRBV6-6
cdr3_aa: CASSWSGAAGDTQYF

j_call: TRBJ1-2
v_call: TRBV28
cdr3_aa: CASSTGLNYGYTF

j_call: TRBJ2-7
v_call: TRBV2
cdr3_aa: CASKHRGPGAYEQYF

j_call: TRBJ2-3
v_call: TRBV9
cdr3_aa: CASSIGGAADTQYF

j_call: TRBJ1-1
v_call: TRBV7-8
cdr3_aa: CASSPQGAVMNTEAFF

j_call: TRBJ1-1
v_call: TRBV6-1
cdr3_aa: CASSEEGEGTEAFF

j_call: TRBJ2-1
v_call: TRBV20-1
cdr3_aa: CSASVAGGNEQFF

j_call: TRBJ1-2
v_call: TRBV29-1
cdr3_aa: CSATGFDGYTF

j_call: TRBJ1-6
v_call: TRBV5-1
cdr3_aa: CASSLGDRGSYSPLHF

j_call: TRBJ2-3
v_call: TRBV12-3/TRBV12-4
cdr3_aa: CASSLAVSTQYF

j_call: TRBJ1-2
v_call: TRBV6-5
cdr3_aa: CASSTPPAAYGYTF

j_call: TRBJ2-1
v_call: TRBV6-4
cdr3_aa: CASTHRTSGGSSYNEQFF

j_call: TRBJ2-1
v_call: TRBV15
cdr3_aa: CATSRTGRNEQFF

j_call: TRBJ2-1
v_call: TRBV11-3
cdr3_aa: CASSSGLAGGYSNEQFF

j_call: TRBJ1-2
v_call: TRBV18
cdr3_aa: CASSGQPVDGYTF

j_call: TRBJ2-2
v_call: TRBV2
cdr3_aa: CASSEASRGGDTGELFF

j_call: TRBJ2-7
v_call: TRBV10-2
cdr3_aa: CASSETSGSSYEQYF

j_call: TRBJ2-1
v_call: TRBV19
cdr3_aa: CASISMAGGRNEQFF

j_call: TRBJ1-3
v_call: TRBV3-1/TRBV3-2
cdr3_aa: CASSPNRDSGNTIYF

j_call: TRBJ1-6
v_call: TRBV27
cdr3_aa: CASRPQGAEGSPLHF

j_call: TRBJ2-1
v_call: TRBV11-2
cdr3_aa: CATLGGAWDNEQFF

j_call: TRBJ2-2
v_call: TRBV5-1
cdr3_aa: CASSTTGGNTGELFF

j_call: TRBJ1-1
v_call: TRBV5-1
cdr3_aa: CASRSRDHTEAFF

j_call: TRBJ1-3
v_call: TRBV27
cdr3_aa: CASSLTGTLGNTIYF

j_call: TRBJ1-5
v_call: TRBV6-2/TRBV6-3
cdr3_aa: CASSYREGRLNQPQHF

j_call: TRBJ1-1
v_call: TRBV14
cdr3_aa: CASSPPISRWGDTEAFF

j_call: TRBJ1-2
v_call: TRBV20-1
cdr3_aa: CSARVPDGYTF

j_call: TRBJ1-4
v_call: TRBV2
cdr3_aa: CASSGREGEKLFF

j_call: TRBJ2-7
v_call: TRBV6-5
cdr3_aa: CASSIRDRGYEQYF

j_call: TRBJ2-1
v_call: TRBV24-1
cdr3_aa: CATSEPTGLGNNEQFF

j_call: TRBJ2-6
v_call: TRBV6-1
cdr3_aa: CASSDWASGANVLTF

j_call: TRBJ1-2
v_call: TRBV27
cdr3_aa: CASRPTGVHGYTF

j_call: TRBJ2-7
v_call: TRBV7-6
cdr3_aa: CASSLVAGTDEQYF

j_call: TRBJ2-2
v_call: TRBV5-6
cdr3_aa: CASSLVGRQGDTGELFF

j_call: TRBJ1-4
v_call: TRBV28
cdr3_aa: CASSSFWGLISTNEKLFF